Shown below are 21 T cell receptor beta chains from a single sample sequenced in a study of T cells after yellow fever vaccination (dated by TCRdb to between 2018 and 2021). In the paper's terms, the treatment or condition label means: live attenuated yellow fever vaccine strain. Preparation of the library involved 5' RACE. Sequencing used an Illumina HiSeq 2500. Through fastp at Q25 and MiXCR, TCRdb rebuilt clones from the public reads, retaining in-frame beta chains. Each CDR3 protein gets just one entry, which takes the most common genes and DNA from the rows behind it. The sample table lists around 73,000 distinct CDR3 sequences, just under 8% of them with a count of one. Together, the top ten hold roughly two fifths of the sample. This specimen consisted of CD8+ T cells sorted from PBMCs, obtained on the day of the yellow fever booster vaccination. The receptors were gathered from a man aged 25 to 40 who received the YFV17D yellow fever vaccine.

This clonotype occurred a few times. DNA for the CDR3: TGCGCCAGCAGGCAAACCGGGACAGGAGACACTGAAGCTTTCTTT. It specifies CASRQTGTGDTEAFF. The V and J genes are TRBV5-1 and TRBJ1-1; TRBD1 matches at 8 bases. Germline CDR1 reads SGHRS; CDR2 reads YFSETQ. The CDR3 runs to 15 residues. V lost 5 bases to trimming and J lost 3 bases; unmatched junction nucleotides: 9.

In regard to this clonotype: It may be a read error: a sequence one base away is much more abundant. The chain recombines TRBV20-1 with TRBJ2-1; D gene unclear. Per germline, CDR1 DFQATT and CDR2 SNEGSKA (reference sequence). The CDR3 has 12 amino acids. Trimming took 4 bases from V and 5 from J, leaving 9 bases between them. CDR3 bases: TGCAGTGCTACGGATCTCGACAATGAGCAGTTCTTC. Protein: CSATDLDNEQFF.

This clonotype was recorded at least ten times. This chain connects TRBV4-3 to TRBJ2-1, with D perhaps matching TRBD1 (6 bases). Trimming stripped 0 bases from V and 10 bases from J, with 10 bases between. Germline V gene data show CDR1 as LGHNA and CDR2 as YSLEER. CDR3 length: 13 residues. The CDR3 sequence: CASSQDGTGEQFF. The CDR3 region has the DNA TGCGCCAGCAGCCAAGATGGAACAGGGGAGCAGTTCTTC.

The sample holds a few counts of this clonotype. V usage is TRBV6-5 and J usage is TRBJ2-7; possibly TRBD2 for D (5 bases). Germline V lookup: CDR1 MNHEY, CDR2 SVGAGI. The V end lost 0 bases, the J end lost 5 bases, and 11 bases lay between the germline ends. The CDR3 contains 14 residues. CDR3 region: CASSYSRVIDEQYF. CDR3 coding DNA: TGTGCCAGCAGTTACTCGAGGGTAATCGACGAGCAGTACTTC.

This clonotype was recorded at least ten times. The chain is built from TRBV6-5 and TRBJ2-7; D is perhaps TRBD1 (6 bases). Germline-derived CDR1 and CDR2 are MNHEY and SVGAGI. The germline V and J ends were trimmed by 9 bases and 0 bases, with 9 bases remaining between them. The CDR3 is made up of 12 amino acids. The chain's CDR3 is CASWTASYEQYF. Here the CDR3 DNA reads TGTGCCAGTTGGACAGCCTCCTACGAGCAGTACTTC.

V is TRBV18 and J is TRBJ1-1; D is ambiguous. V shed 2 bases and J shed 1 base, with 11 bases lying between them. Germline V lookup: CDR1 KGHSH, CDR2 LQKENI. CDR3 length equals 15 residues. The CDR3 reads CASSPSVGPNTEAFF. The CDR3 DNA is TGTGCCAGCTCACCATCCGTAGGGCCGAACACTGAAGCTTTCTTT.

This clonotype was seen many times. The chain recombines TRBV2 with TRBJ2-2, with no clear D. Trimming took 4 bases from V and 3 from J, leaving 6 bases between them. Germline V lookup: CDR1 SNHLY, CDR2 FYNNEI. CDR3 length: 13 residues. In DNA form, the CDR3 reads TGTGCCAGCAGTGCCAGTTACACCGGGGAGCTGTTTTTT. This encodes CASSASYTGELFF.

This clonotype has a handful of counts. The chain recombines TRBV9 with TRBJ2-1, with 9 bases that match TRBD1. The CDR3 is 12 residues long. Germline CDR1 and CDR2: SGDLS and YYNGEE. With 4 bases clipped from V and 15 bases from J, the junction kept 8 bases outside the gene matches. CDR3 loop: CASSPTGTGPFF. CDR3 coding DNA: TGTGCCAGCAGCCCCACCGGGACAGGGCCGTTCTTC.

The table lists this clonotype with a few counts. The rearrangement joins TRBV4-3 to TRBJ2-1, with TRBD2 identical over 12 bases. Per the germline V gene, CDR1 is LGHNA and CDR2 is YSLEER. CDR3 length: 16 amino acids. The trim removed 4 bases at V and 2 bases at J, leaving 3 bases unmatched. CDR3 nucleotide sequence: TGCGCCAGCAGCCCAGGGACTAGCGGGCCCTACAATGAGCAGTTCTTC. Protein sequence: CASSPGTSGPYNEQFF.

This clonotype was seen a handful of times. The chain is built from TRBV7-9 and TRBJ2-1, with D possibly matching TRBD1 (7 bases). Germline CDR1 is SEHNR and CDR2 is FQNEAQ (reference sequence). This CDR3 spans 13 amino acids. Trimming took 5 bases from V and 8 from J, leaving 13 bases between them. The CDR3 sequence is CASSPGGWHEQFF. CDR3 in DNA: TGTGCCAGCAGCCCAGGGGGGTGGCATGAGCAGTTCTTC.

In its sample, this clonotype was seen a few times. The chain carries TRBV14 and TRBJ2-1; the match to TRBD2 covers 10 bases. Germline CDR1 SGHDN, CDR2 FVKESK. The CDR3 contains 19 residues. V lost 4 bases to trimming and J lost 7 bases; unmatched junction nucleotides: 19. This CDR3 reads CASSPPGEREGGSLNEQFF. The CDR3 coding sequence is TGTGCCAGCAGCCCCCCCGGGGAGCGGGAGGGCGGTTCTCTGAATGAGCAGTTCTTC.

This chain uses TRBV11-3 with TRBJ2-1; TRBD2 is a possible D gene (6 bases). Germline CDR1 SGHNT, CDR2 YENEEA. The CDR3 runs to 13 residues. V lost 5 bases, J lost 6 bases, and 11 bases lay in between. The CDR3 is CASSPGTSNEQFF. CDR3 DNA: TGTGCCAGCAGCCCTGGGACTTCCAATGAGCAGTTCTTC.

This clonotype occurred a few times. The V call is TRBV4-3, the J call TRBJ2-2, with D unclear. V was shortened by 5 bases and J by 9 bases, with 22 bases between the two germline ends. Germline V gene sequence: CDR1 LGHNA, CDR2 YSLEER. This CDR3 has 16 residues. The DNA of the CDR3 is TGCGCCAGCAGCGCCTCCGGGCTATCAAGCTGGAGGGAGCTGTTTTTT. Translating it yields CASSASGLSSWRELFF.

This clonotype was observed a handful of times. The V and J genes are TRBV6-1 and TRBJ2-7, with a tentative D call TRBD2 (5 bases). CDR3 length: 14 amino acids. With 2 bases removed from V and 3 bases from J, the gap between germline ends came to 11 bases. In germline, CDR1 is MNHNS, CDR2 SASEGT. CDR3 in DNA: TGTGCCAGCAGTGAAAACCCGGGAAGCTACGAGCAGTACTTC. As protein: CASSENPGSYEQYF.

This clonotype was detected many times. V and J are TRBV30 and TRBJ2-1; a weak D match, TRBD1 (6 bases). V was trimmed by 5 bases and J by 0 bases, leaving 11 bases between them. The V gene's germline CDR1 is GTSNPN and CDR2 SVGIG (reference sequence). There are 14 residues in the CDR3. CDR3 sequence (DNA): TGTGCCTGGGACCGGGACAACTCCTACAATGAGCAGTTCTTC. As protein: CAWDRDNSYNEQFF.

This rearrangement joins TRBV28 to TRBJ2-1, with 8 bases aligning to TRBD1. Germline loops: CDR1 MDHEN, CDR2 SYDVKM. The CDR3 is made up of 16 amino acids. The J segment lost 3 bases and the V segment lost 6 bases, leaving 10 bases of the junction unmatched. The CDR3 nucleotides are TGTGCCAGCAGGCCCCCTGGCAGGGGGCTCTACAATGAGCAGTTCTTC. It codes for CASRPPGRGLYNEQFF. The whole variable domain, remainder taken from reference TRBV28 and TRBJ2-1, is DVKVTQSSRYLVKRTGEKVFLECVQDMDHENMFWYRQDPGLGLRLIYFSYDVKMKEKGDIPEGYSVSREKKERFSLILESASTNQTSMYLCASRPPGRGLYNEQFFGPGTRLTVL.

This clonotype was recorded a few times. The V and J genes are TRBV5-1 and TRBJ1-1; a weak D match, TRBD1 (5 bases). This CDR3 comprises 14 residues. V was shortened by 0 bases and J by 1 base, with 7 bases between the two germline ends. Germline CDR1 and CDR2: SGHRS and YFSETQ. Written as DNA, the CDR3 is TGCGCCAGCAGCTTGGGGGACGGGAACACTGAAGCTTTCTTT. Protein sequence: CASSLGDGNTEAFF.

The J gene is TRBJ1-4, the V gene TRBV19, with D perhaps matching TRBD1 (5 bases). The V gene lost 3 bases and the J gene lost 8 bases, with 10 bases spanning the gap. The CDR3 has 13 residues. Germline V gives CDR1 LNHDA, CDR2 SQIVND (reference sequence). CDR3 residues: CASSIGGGEKLFF. DNA for the CDR3: TGTGCCAGTAGTATTGGGGGAGGGGAAAAACTGTTTTTT.

In its sample, this clonotype was seen a few times. The genes are TRBV5-1 and TRBJ2-1, with 8 bases fitting TRBD1. Germline V gene data show CDR1 as SGHRS and CDR2 as YFSETQ. Trimming removed 4 bases from V and 0 bases from J; junction bases left unmatched: 9. CDR3 length equals 17 residues. CDR3 amino acids: CASSPGDRINSYNEQFF. The CDR3 DNA is TGCGCCAGCAGCCCGGGGGACAGGATCAACTCCTACAATGAGCAGTTCTTC.

This clonotype was observed a few times. Here the CDR3 DNA reads TGTGCCAGCAGTTTAAGAGCGGGGATAGTCTCTGGGGCCAACGTCCTGACTTTC. This gives the protein CASSLRAGIVSGANVLTF. The gene calls are TRBV28 and TRBJ2-6; the match to TRBD2 covers 7 bases. After removal of 2 bases from V and 0 bases from J, the junction contained 7 bases not matched to a gene. Per germline, CDR1 MDHEN and CDR2 SYDVKM. The length of the CDR3 is 18 residues.

This chain uses TRBV7-2 with TRBJ2-1, with 11 bases lining up with TRBD2. The ends lost 5 bases at V and 5 bases at J; junction bases unmatched: 5. Germline CDR1 SGHTA, CDR2 FQGNSA. The CDR3 totals 15 residues. DNA for the CDR3: TGTGCCAGCAGCCAACTAGCGGGAGTCGACAATGAGCAGTTCTTC. Translating gives CASSQLAGVDNEQFF.